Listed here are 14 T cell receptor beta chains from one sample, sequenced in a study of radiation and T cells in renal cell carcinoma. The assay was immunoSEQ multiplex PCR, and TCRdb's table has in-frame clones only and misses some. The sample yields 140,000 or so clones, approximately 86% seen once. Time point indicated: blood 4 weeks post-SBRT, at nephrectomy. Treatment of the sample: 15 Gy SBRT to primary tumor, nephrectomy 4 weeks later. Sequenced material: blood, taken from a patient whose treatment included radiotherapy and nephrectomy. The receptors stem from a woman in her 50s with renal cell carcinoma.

CDR3 region: CATSRVGPGGSQHF. DNA of the CDR3: TGTGCCACCAGCAGAGTGGGGCCCGGAGGTTCTCAGCATTTT. This rearrangement joins TRBV15 to TRBJ1-5, with D perhaps matching TRBD1 (5 bases). This CDR3 spans 14 amino acids. CDR1 is LNHNV, CDR2 YYDKDF, per germline (reference sequence). V lost 1 base and J lost 13, with 17 bases in between.

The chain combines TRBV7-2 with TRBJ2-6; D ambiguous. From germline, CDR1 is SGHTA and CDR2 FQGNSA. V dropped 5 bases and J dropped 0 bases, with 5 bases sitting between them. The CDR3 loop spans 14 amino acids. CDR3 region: CASSASSGANVLTF. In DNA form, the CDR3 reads TGTGCCAGCAGCGCTAGCTCTGGGGCCAACGTCCTGACTTTC.

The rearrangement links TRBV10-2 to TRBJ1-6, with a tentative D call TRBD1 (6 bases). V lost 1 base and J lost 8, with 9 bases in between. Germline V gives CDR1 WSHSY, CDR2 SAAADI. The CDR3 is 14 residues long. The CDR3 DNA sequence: TGCGCCAGCAGTGAGTACAGGGTGGATTCACCCCTCCACTTT. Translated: CASSEYRVDSPLHF.

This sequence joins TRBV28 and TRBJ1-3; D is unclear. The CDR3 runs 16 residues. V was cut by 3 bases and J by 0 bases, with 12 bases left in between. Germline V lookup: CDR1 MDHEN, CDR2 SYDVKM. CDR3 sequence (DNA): TGTGCCAGCAGTTTGGCCGGGTCAAGCTCTGGAAACACCATATATTTT. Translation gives CASSLAGSSSGNTIYF.

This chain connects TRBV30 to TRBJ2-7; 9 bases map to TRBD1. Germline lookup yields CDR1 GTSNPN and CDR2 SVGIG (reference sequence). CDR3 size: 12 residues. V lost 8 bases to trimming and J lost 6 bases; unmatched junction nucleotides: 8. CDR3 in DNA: TGTGCCGTGGACAGGGGAGTGGGCGAGCAGTACTTC. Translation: CAVDRGVGEQYF.

The CDR3 nucleotides read TGTGCCACCAGCAGCCCGACAGGAAACTATGGCTACACCTTC. This codes for CATSSPTGNYGYTF. The chain has TRBV15 and TRBJ1-2; tentative D call: TRBD1 (6 bases). The CDR3 contains 14 residues. V lost 3 bases and J 2 bases, leaving 10 bases between the germline ends. The germline V gene has CDR1 LNHNV and CDR2 YYDKDF (reference sequence).

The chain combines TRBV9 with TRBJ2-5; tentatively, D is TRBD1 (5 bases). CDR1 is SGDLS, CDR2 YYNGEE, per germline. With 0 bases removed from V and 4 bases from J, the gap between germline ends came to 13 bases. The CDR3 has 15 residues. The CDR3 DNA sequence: TGTGCCAGCAGCGTAGGGGCAGGGCGAAGAGAGACCCAGTACTTC. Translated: CASSVGAGRRETQYF.

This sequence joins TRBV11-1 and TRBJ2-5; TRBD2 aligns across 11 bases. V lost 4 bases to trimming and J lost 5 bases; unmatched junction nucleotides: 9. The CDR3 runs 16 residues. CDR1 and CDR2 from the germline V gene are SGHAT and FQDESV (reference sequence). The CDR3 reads CASSWGLAVTMETQYF. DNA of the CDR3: TGTGCCAGCAGCTGGGGACTAGCGGTAACAATGGAGACCCAGTACTTC.

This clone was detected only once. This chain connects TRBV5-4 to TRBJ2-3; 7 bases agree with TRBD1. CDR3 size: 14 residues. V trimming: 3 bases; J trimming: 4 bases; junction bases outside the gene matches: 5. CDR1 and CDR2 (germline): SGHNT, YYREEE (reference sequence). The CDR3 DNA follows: TGTGCCAGCAGCTCCGGACAGGACCCAGATACGCAGTATTTT. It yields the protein CASSSGQDPDTQYF.

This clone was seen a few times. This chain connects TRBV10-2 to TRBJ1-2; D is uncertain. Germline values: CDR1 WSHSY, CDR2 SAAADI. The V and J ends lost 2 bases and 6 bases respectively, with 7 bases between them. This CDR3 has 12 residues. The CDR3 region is CASSEAGNGYTF. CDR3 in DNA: TGCGCCAGCAGTGAGGCCGGGAATGGCTACACCTTC.

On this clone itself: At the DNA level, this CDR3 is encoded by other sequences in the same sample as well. The CDR3 protein is CASSRARTSGYNEQFF. The CDR3 DNA follows: TGCGCCAGCAGCCGAGCAAGGACTAGCGGTTACAATGAGCAGTTCTTC. The chain carries TRBV4-3 and TRBJ2-1; the match to TRBD2 covers 10 bases. Germline CDR1 reads LGHNA; CDR2 reads YSLEER. The V segment lost 4 bases and the J segment 4 bases; nucleotides outside the gene matches: 7. The CDR3 spans 16 residues.

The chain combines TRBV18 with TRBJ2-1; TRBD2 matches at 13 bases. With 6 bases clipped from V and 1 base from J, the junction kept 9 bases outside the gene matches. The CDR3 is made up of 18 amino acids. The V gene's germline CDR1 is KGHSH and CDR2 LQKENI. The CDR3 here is CASSLGLAGVNSYNEQFF. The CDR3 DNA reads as TGTGCCAGCTCCCTAGGACTAGCGGGAGTTAATTCCTACAATGAGCAGTTCTTC.

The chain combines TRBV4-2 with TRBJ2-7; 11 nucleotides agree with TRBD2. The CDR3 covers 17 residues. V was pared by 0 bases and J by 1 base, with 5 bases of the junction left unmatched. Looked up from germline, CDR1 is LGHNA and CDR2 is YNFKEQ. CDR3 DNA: TGTGCCAGCAGCCAAGAAGTTGCTAGCGGGAGGTCCTACGAGCAGTACTTC. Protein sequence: CASSQEVASGRSYEQYF.

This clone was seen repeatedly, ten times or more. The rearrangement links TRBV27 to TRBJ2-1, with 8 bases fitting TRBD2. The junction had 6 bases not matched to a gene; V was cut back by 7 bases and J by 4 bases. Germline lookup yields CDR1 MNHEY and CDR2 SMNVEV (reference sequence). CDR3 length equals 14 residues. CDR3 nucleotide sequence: TGTGCCAGCAATATAGCGGGAAGGTACAATGAGCAGTTCTTC. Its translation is CASNIAGRYNEQFF.